In this sample, the clone carrying this T cell receptor beta chain turned up many times. Between the trimmed V and J ends, which lost 4 bases and 9 bases, there was a span of 16 bases. This CDR3 spans 15 amino acids. Germline loops: CDR1 LNHDA, CDR2 SQIVND (reference sequence). With a duration under 3 months, ophthalmopathy in the donors showed moderate-to-severe activity, CAS ≥3 and NOSPECS ≥4. The diagnosis combined clinical symptoms, thyroxine, TRAb, thyroid ultrasound and orbital computed tomography scans. The sample is drawn from a study of Graves' ophthalmopathy and Graves' hyperthyroidism. Transcripts of RNA were the source for amplifying TCR beta CDR3 regions. HTBI-primed first-round RT-PCR preceded second-round multiplex PCR. TCRdb reprocessed the multiplex PCR reads via MiXCR and lists one record per CDR3 protein. The table lists 200,000 to 250,000 distinct CDR3 sequences, about 22% of them singletons, with roughly 44% in the top ten.

Sequencing input: peripheral blood. This TCR came from a woman aged 45 to 65 with Graves' ophthalmopathy. The chain couples TRBV19 to TRBJ1-6; possible D gene TRBD1, 5 bases. This CDR3 is CASSTGDTRGSPLHF. The CDR3 bases are TGTGCCAGTAGTACAGGTGATACAAGGGGTTCACCCCTCCACTTT.